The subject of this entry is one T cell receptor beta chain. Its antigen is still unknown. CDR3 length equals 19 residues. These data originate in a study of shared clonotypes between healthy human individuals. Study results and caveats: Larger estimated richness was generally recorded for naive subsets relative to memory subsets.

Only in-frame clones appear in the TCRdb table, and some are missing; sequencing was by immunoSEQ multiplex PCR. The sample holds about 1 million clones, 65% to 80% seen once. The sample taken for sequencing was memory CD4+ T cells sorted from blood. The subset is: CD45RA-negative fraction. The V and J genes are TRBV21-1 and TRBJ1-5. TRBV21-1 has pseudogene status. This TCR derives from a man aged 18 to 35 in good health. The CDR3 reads CASSGQWRGPIYSNQPQHF. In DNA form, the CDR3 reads TGTGCCAGCAGCGGCCAATGGAGGGGCCCGATTTATAGCAATCAGCCCCAGCATTTT.